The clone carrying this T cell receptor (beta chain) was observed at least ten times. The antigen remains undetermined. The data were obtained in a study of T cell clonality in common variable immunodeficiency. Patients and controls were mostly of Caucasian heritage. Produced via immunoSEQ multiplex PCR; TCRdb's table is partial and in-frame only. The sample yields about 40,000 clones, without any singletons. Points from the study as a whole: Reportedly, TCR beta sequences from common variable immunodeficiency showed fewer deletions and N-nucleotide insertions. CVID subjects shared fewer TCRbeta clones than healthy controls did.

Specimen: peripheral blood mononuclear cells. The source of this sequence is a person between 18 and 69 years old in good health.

The CDR3 sequence is CASSSPGARSGANVLTF. The CDR3 DNA, read in part, is TGTGCCAGTAGTAGTCCAGGGGCCCGCTCTGGGGCCAACGTC. The rearrangement links TRBV19 to TRBJ2-6; TRBD1 might be the D (6 bases). The DNA ends 3 residues before the CDR3 does, and the rest of the CDR3 is filled in from the germline J gene. This CDR3 is 17 amino acids long. V dropped 4 bases and J dropped 0 bases, with 13 bases sitting between them. The germline V gene has CDR1 LNHDA and CDR2 SQIVND (reference sequence).